The 11 T cell receptor beta chains listed next were all sequenced from one sample in a study of T cell changes during pregnancy in multiple sclerosis. TCRdb's copy holds only in-frame clones and misses some; the assay was immunoSEQ multiplex PCR. The table shows about 40,000 clones, with 85% to 90% occurring only once. The starting material was CD4+ T cells from peripheral blood mononuclear cells, obtained before pregnancy. Receptor source: a female donor with multiple sclerosis, enrolled in a pregnancy study.

The rearrangement links TRBV5-1 to TRBJ2-1, with TRBD2 matching 12 bases. V dropped 1 base and J dropped 12; count of bases not matched to a gene: 8. CDR1 and CDR2 (germline): SGHRS, YFSETQ. The length of the CDR3 is 15 residues. The CDR3 loop reads CASSLLASGGVPQFF. The CDR3 bases are TGCGCCAGCAGCTTGCTTGCTAGCGGGGGGGTCCCGCAGTTCTTC.

V and J are TRBV6-6 and TRBJ1-5; unclear D gene. CDR1 and CDR2 from the germline V gene are MNHNY and SVGAGI (reference sequence). CDR3 size: 12 residues. Trimming removed 2 bases from V and 7 bases from J, with 6 bases in between. The CDR3 DNA is TGTGCCAGCAGTTACAAGGAGCAGCCCCAGCATTTT. This codes for CASSYKEQPQHF.

The chain couples TRBV4-1 to TRBJ1-1; D remains ambiguous. The ends were cut back, 1 base at V and 1 base at J, with 7 bases in the middle. Germline V gene data show CDR1 as MGHRA and CDR2 as YSYEKL. The CDR3 length is 14 residues. Written as DNA, the CDR3 is TGCGCCAGCAGCCAAGTTGGAGGGAACACTGAAGCTTTCTTT. Translating it yields CASSQVGGNTEAFF.

This clone occurred once. The chain carries TRBV4-3 and TRBJ2-5; 12 nucleotides match TRBD2. The germline V gene encodes CDR1 LGHNA and CDR2 YSLEER. The CDR3 loop spans 15 amino acids. With 3 bases clipped from V and 5 bases from J, the junction kept 4 bases outside the gene matches. CDR3 DNA: TGCGCCAGCAGCCAGAGACTAGCGGGGGAGGAGACCCAGTACTTC. Translation gives CASSQRLAGEETQYF.

The rearrangement uses TRBV9 and TRBJ1-2; D is perhaps TRBD1 (5 bases). V lost 1 base and J 3 bases, leaving 10 bases between the germline ends. Germline lookup yields CDR1 SGDLS and CDR2 YYNGEE. This CDR3 region has 14 residues. In nucleotides, the CDR3 is TGTGCCAGCAGCGTACTCCCGGGGGACTATGGCTACACCTTC. Translation gives CASSVLPGDYGYTF.

The gene calls are TRBV25-1 and TRBJ1-5, with D perhaps TRBD1 (5 bases). The V end lost 5 bases, the J end lost 5 bases, and 16 bases lay between the germline ends. The CDR3 runs to 15 residues. Germline V lookup: CDR1 MGHDK, CDR2 SYGVNS. The CDR3 reads CASSQGGKGYQPQHF. Written as DNA, the CDR3 is TGTGCCAGCAGTCAGGGAGGTAAGGGTTATCAGCCCCAGCATTTT.

This chain uses TRBV18 with TRBJ1-2; 9 nucleotides agree with TRBD1. Germline V gives CDR1 KGHSH, CDR2 LQKENI. The CDR3 has 17 amino acids. Trimming removed 6 bases from V and 7 bases from J; junction bases left unmatched: 18. CDR3 DNA: TGTGCCAGCTCTAAGGCGGTCGATAAACAGGGGGCGCGTGGCTACACCTTC. Translating gives CASSKAVDKQGARGYTF.

The chain carries TRBV6-7 and TRBJ2-6, with D possibly TRBD2 on 7 matching bases. TRBV6-7 is identified as an open reading frame with a role that is uncertain. Deletions cut 7 bases from V and 2 bases from J, with 9 bases between. This CDR3 is built from 14 residues. In DNA form, the CDR3 reads TGTGCCAGCAAGGGGGGGGCTGGGGCCAACGTCCTGACTTTC. Encoded protein: CASKGGAGANVLTF.

The chain recombines TRBV7-2 with TRBJ1-2; a possible D gene is TRBD1 (6 bases). Trimming took 5 bases from V and 11 from J, leaving 18 bases between them. CDR3 size: 13 residues. The germline CDR1 and CDR2 sequences are SGHTA and FQGNSA. The CDR3 nucleotides are TGTGCCAGCAGCCCGGGAACAGGGAGAGAGTACACCTTC. It encodes CASSPGTGREYTF.

The V call is TRBV2, the J call TRBJ1-2, with TRBD1 identical over 9 bases. The CDR3 spans 14 residues. J gave up 4 bases and V 7 bases, and 7 bases lay outside the gene matches. Per germline, CDR1 SNHLY and CDR2 FYNNEI. The CDR3 bases are TGTGCCAGCATCCCCGACAGGGGGGGCTATGGCTACACCTTC. Protein: CASIPDRGGYGYTF.

Details on this clone: Other nucleotide sequences in the sample specify the same CDR3. The V call is TRBV30, the J call TRBJ1-3, with a possible D match to TRBD1 (5 bases). The CDR3 consists of 13 residues. V lost 0 bases and J 5 bases, leaving 8 bases between the germline ends. CDR1 is GTSNPN and CDR2 is SVGIG in the germline V gene (reference sequence). The CDR3 loop is CAWSVSGRNTIYF. CDR3 DNA: TGTGCCTGGAGTGTCTCAGGGAGAAACACCATATATTTT.